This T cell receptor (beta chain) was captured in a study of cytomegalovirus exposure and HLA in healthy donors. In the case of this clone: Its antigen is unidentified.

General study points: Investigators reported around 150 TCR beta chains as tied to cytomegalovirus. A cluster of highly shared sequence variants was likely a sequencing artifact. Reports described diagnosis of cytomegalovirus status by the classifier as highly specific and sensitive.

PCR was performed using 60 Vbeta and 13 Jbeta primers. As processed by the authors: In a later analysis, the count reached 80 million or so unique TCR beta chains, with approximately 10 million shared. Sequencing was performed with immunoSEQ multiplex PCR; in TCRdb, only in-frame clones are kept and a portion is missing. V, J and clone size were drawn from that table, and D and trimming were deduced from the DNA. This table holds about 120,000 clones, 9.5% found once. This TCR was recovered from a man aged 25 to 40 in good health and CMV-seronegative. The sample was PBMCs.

CDR3 nucleotide sequence: TGTGCCAGCGAAAAAACCGGGACAGGAGCCCGCGAGCAGTACTTC. The encoded protein is CASEKTGTGAREQYF. The genes are TRBV18 and TRBJ2-7; 8 bases are a match to TRBD1. The CDR3 is 15 amino acids. V trimming: 8 bases; J trimming: 6 bases; junction bases outside the gene matches: 15. The germline V gene has CDR1 KGHSH and CDR2 LQKENI.